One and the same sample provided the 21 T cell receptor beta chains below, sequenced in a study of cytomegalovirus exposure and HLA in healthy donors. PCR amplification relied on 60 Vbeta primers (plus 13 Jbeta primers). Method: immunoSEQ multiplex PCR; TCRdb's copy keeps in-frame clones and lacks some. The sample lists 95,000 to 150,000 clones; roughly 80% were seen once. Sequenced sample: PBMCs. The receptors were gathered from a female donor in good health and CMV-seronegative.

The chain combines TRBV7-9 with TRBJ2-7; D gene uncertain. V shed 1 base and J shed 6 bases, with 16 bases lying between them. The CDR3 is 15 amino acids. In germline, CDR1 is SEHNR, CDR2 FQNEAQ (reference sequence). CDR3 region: CASSLVYSPMSEQYF. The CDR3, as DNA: TGTGCCAGCAGCTTAGTTTACTCACCCATGAGCGAGCAGTACTTC. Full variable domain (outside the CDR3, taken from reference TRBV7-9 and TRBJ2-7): DTGVSQNPRHKITKRGQNVTFRCDPISEHNRLYWYRQTLGQGPEFLTYFQNEAQLEKSRLLSDRFSAERPKGSFSTLEIQRTEQGDSAMYLCASSLVYSPMSEQYFGPGTRLTVT.

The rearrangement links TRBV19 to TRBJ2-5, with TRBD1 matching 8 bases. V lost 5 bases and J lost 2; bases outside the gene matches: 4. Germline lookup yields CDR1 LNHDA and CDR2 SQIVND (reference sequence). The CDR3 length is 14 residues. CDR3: CASSPWTGQETQYF. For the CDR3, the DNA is TGTGCCAGTAGTCCGTGGACAGGGCAAGAGACCCAGTACTTC.

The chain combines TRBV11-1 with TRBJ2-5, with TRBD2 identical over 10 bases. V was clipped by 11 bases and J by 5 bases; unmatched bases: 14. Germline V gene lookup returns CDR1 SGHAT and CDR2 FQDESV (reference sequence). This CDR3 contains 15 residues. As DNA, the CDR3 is TGTGCCGGGGCCCTGAGCGGGGGGGCCTTTGAGACCCAGTACTTC. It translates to CAGALSGGAFETQYF.

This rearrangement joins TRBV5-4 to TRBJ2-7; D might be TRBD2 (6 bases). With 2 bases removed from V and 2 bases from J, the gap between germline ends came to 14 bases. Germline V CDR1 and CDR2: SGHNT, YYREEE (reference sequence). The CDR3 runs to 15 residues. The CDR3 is CASSFGTPSTYEQYF. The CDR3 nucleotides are TGTGCCAGCAGCTTTGGGACTCCTAGTACCTACGAGCAGTACTTC.

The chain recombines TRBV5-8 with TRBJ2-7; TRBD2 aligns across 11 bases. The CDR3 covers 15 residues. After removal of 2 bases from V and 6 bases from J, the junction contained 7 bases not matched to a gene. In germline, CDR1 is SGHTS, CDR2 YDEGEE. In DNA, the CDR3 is TGTGCCAGCAGCTTATCGACTAGCGGGGTGGGCGAGCAGTACTTC. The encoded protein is CASSLSTSGVGEQYF.

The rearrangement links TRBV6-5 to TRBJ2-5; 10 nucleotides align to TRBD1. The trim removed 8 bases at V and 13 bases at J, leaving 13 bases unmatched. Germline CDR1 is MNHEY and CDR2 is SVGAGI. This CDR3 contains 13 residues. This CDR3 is CASARDRGLGRYF. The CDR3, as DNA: TGTGCCAGCGCTCGAGACAGGGGGCTCGGAAGGTACTTC.

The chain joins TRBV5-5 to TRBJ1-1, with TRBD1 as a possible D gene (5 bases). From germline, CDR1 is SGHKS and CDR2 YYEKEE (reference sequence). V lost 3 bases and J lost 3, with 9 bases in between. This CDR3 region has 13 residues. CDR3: CASSWGGYTEAFF. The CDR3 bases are TGTGCCAGCAGCTGGGGCGGATACACTGAAGCTTTCTTT.

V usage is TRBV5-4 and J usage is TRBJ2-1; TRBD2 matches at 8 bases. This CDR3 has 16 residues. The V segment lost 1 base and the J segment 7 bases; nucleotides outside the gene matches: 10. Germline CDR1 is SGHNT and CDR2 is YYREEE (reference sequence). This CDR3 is CASSLFGRGAANEQFF. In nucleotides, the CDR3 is TGTGCCAGCAGCTTGTTCGGGCGGGGGGCCGCAAATGAGCAGTTCTTC.

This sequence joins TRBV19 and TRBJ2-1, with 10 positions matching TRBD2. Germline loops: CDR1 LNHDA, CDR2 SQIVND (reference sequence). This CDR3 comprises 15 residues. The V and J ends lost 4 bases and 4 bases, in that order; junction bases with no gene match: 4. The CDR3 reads CASSTRTSGYNEQFF. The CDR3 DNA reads TGTGCCAGTAGTACCCGGACTAGCGGATACAATGAGCAGTTCTTC.

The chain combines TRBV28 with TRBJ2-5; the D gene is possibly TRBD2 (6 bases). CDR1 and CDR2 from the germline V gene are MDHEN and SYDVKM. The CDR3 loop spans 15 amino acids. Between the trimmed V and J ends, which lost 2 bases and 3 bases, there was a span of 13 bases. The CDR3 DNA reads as TGTGCCAGCAGTTTAGGGGACCCGGGAGAAGAGACCCAGTACTTC. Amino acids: CASSLGDPGEETQYF.

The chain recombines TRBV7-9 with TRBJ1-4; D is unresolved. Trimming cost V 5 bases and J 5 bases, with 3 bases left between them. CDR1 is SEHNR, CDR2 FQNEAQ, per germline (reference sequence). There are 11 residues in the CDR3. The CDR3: CASSLNEKLFF. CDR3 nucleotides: TGTGCCAGCAGCCTAAATGAAAAACTGTTTTTT.

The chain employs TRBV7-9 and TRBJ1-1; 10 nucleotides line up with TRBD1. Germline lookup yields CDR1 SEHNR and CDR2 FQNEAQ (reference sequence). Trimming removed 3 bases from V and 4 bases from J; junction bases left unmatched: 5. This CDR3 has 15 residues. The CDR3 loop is CASSLIRDRGTEAFF. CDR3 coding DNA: TGTGCCAGCAGCTTGATTCGGGACAGGGGCACTGAAGCTTTCTTT.

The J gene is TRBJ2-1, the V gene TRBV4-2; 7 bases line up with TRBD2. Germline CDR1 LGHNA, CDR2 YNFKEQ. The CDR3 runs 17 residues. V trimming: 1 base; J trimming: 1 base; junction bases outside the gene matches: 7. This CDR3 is CASSQAGEGRSYNEQFF. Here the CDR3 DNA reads TGTGCCAGCAGCCAAGCGGGGGAGGGGAGGTCCTACAATGAGCAGTTCTTC.

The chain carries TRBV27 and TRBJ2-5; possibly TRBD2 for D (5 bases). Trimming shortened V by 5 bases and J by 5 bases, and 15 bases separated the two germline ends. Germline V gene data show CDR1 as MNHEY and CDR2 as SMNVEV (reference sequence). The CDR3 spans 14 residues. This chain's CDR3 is CASSLRRARETQYF. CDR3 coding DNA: TGTGCCAGCAGTCTCCGGCGGGCGAGGGAGACCCAGTACTTC.

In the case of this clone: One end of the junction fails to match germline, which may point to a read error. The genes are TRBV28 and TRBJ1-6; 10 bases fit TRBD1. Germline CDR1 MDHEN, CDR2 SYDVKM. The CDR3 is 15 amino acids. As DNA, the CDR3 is TGTGCCAGCAGTTCACCGGGACAGGGGAGTTCACCCCTCTACTTT. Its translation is CASSSPGQGSSPLYF.

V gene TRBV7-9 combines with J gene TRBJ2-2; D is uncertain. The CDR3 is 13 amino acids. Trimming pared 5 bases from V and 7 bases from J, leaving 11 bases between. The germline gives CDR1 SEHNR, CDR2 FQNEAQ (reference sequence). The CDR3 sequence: CASSPSGVGELFF. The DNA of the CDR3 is TGTGCCAGCAGCCCCTCTGGAGTCGGGGAGCTGTTTTTT.

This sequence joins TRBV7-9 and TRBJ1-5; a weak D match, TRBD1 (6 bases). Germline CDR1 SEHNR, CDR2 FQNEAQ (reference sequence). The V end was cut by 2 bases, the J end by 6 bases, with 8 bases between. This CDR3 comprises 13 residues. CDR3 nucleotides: TGTGCCAGCAGCTTAACAGGGTCTCAGCCCCAGCATTTT. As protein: CASSLTGSQPQHF.

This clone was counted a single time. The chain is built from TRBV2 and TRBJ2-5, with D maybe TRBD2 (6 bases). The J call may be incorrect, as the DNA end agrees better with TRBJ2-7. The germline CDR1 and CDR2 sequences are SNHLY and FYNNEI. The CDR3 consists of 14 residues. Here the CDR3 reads CASSEEGSLYEQYF. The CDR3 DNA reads TGTGCCAGCAGTGAGGAGGGTTCCCTCTACGAGCAGTACTTC.

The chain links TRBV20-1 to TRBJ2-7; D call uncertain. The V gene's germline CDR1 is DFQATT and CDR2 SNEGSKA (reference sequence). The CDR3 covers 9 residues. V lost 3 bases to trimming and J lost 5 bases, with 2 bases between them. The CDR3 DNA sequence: TGCAGTGCTAGCGACGAGCAGTACTTC. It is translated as CSASDEQYF.

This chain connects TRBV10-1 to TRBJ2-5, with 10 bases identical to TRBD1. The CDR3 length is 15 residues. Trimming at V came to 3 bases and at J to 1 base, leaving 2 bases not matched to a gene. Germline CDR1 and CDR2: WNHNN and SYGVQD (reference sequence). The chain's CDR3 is CASSEGQGGQETQYF. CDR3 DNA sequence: TGCGCCAGCAGTGAAGGACAGGGGGGCCAAGAGACCCAGTACTTC.

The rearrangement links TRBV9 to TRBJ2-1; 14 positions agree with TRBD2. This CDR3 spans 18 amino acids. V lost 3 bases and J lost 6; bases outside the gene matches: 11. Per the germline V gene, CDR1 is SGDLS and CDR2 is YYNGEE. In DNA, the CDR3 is TGTGCCAGCAGCGAACCAAGACTAGCGGGAGGGCTCTCCAATGAGCAGTTCTTC. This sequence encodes CASSEPRLAGGLSNEQFF.